This is a list of T cell receptor beta chains from one sample in a study of CD8+CD57+ T cells in acquired aplastic anemia. TCRdb reanalysed the reads using MiXCR and keeps one entry per CDR3 protein. The profile covers around 500,000 distinct CDR3 sequences, with around a third appearing a single time and 0.7% to 1% taken by the ten largest. Sequencing used sorted CD4+, CD8+, or CD8+CD57+ T cells (not recorded which) from PBMCs. These receptors were taken from a human donor with aplastic anemia. Each CDR3 is given with its conserved first and last residue. Each record gives: CDR3 DNA, CDR3 protein, J gene, clone size, V gene, D gene. A D gene is named only where the DNA matches it firmly. Clone size is stated in some rows and not others, as once, few, many or a class when expanded.

CDR3nt: TGTGCCAGCAGTGCGGACAGGGGGCATTCACCCCTCCACTTT; CDR3aa: CASSADRGHSPLHF; j_gene: TRBJ1-6; abundance: few; v_gene: TRBV2; d_gene: TRBD1
CDR3nt: TGTGCCACCAGCCCGAGGGTCGGGGCGGAAGGGCAGCCCCAGCATTTT; CDR3aa: CATSPRVGAEGQPQHF; j_gene: TRBJ1-5; abundance: many; v_gene: TRBV24-1; d_gene: NA
CDR3nt: TGTGCCAGCAGCGGATCCGACAAGAACACTGAAGCTTTCTTT; CDR3aa: CASSGSDKNTEAFF; j_gene: TRBJ1-1; abundance: few; v_gene: TRBV9; d_gene: NA
CDR3nt: TGTGCCAGCAGTTACCGGTCCCGCTCTGGGGCCAACGTCCTGACTTTC; CDR3aa: CASSYRSRSGANVLTF; j_gene: TRBJ2-6; abundance: many; v_gene: TRBV6-6; d_gene: NA
CDR3nt: TGTGCCAGCAGCCCCCGGCCACAGGGAAAATACGAGCAGTACTTC; CDR3aa: CASSPRPQGKYEQYF; j_gene: TRBJ2-7; abundance: many; v_gene: TRBV7-8; d_gene: NA
CDR3nt: TGTGCCAGCAGGTATGGGGGACTAGCGGGAGAAATTGGGAATGAGCAGTTCTTC; CDR3aa: CASRYGGLAGEIGNEQFF; j_gene: TRBJ2-1; abundance: NA; v_gene: TRBV2; d_gene: TRBD2
CDR3nt: TGTGCCAGCAAAGTGGGGGGGTTACTTTTTGAAGATACGCAGTATTTT; CDR3aa: CASKVGGLLFEDTQYF; j_gene: TRBJ2-3; abundance: NA; v_gene: TRBV2; d_gene: TRBD2
CDR3nt: TGTGCCAGCAGTGGGCTTGTAGAGACCCAGTACTTC; CDR3aa: CASSGLVETQYF; j_gene: TRBJ2-5; abundance: NA; v_gene: TRBV25-1; d_gene: NA
CDR3nt: TGTGCCAGCAGTAATGGTGGCAGGCTGAACTATGGCTACACCTTC; CDR3aa: CASSNGGRLNYGYTF; j_gene: TRBJ1-2; abundance: NA; v_gene: TRBV6-1; d_gene: NA
CDR3nt: TGTGCCAGCAGCGATATACCGAGTTCCTACGAGCAGTACTTC; CDR3aa: CASSDIPSSYEQYF; j_gene: TRBJ2-7; abundance: many; v_gene: TRBV11-2; d_gene: NA
CDR3nt: TGTGCCGGCTCGCGGGCGTATAGCAATCAGCCCCAGCATTTT; CDR3aa: CAGSRAYSNQPQHF; j_gene: TRBJ1-5; abundance: many; v_gene: TRBV6-4; d_gene: NA
CDR3nt: TGTGCCATCAGTGAGGCAGGACAGGGTAGTGGCTACACCTTC; CDR3aa: CAISEAGQGSGYTF; j_gene: TRBJ1-2; abundance: many; v_gene: TRBV10-3; d_gene: TRBD1
CDR3nt: TGCAGTGCGAGAGGGGGCTTTGACTATGGCTACACCTTC; CDR3aa: CSARGGFDYGYTF; j_gene: TRBJ1-2; abundance: NA; v_gene: TRBV20-1; d_gene: TRBD1
CDR3nt: TGTGCCAGCAGCTTAGTCCGGACTACATATCCCATCTCTGGAAACACCATATATTTT; CDR3aa: CASSLVRTTYPISGNTIYF; j_gene: TRBJ1-3; abundance: NA; v_gene: TRBV11-2; d_gene: NA
CDR3nt: TGTGCCAGCAGGCGACCGGGACAGGGACTAGAATCGCCTCATCTCGAGCAGTACTTC; CDR3aa: CASRRPGQGLESPHLEQYF; j_gene: TRBJ2-7; abundance: NA; v_gene: TRBV2; d_gene: NA
CDR3nt: TGTGCCAGCAGTTCCTCCGGACGTCGAAGCTCCTATAATTCACCCCTCCACTTT; CDR3aa: CASSSSGRRSSYNSPLHF; j_gene: TRBJ1-6; abundance: NA; v_gene: TRBV10-3; d_gene: NA
CDR3nt: TGTGCCAGCAGCTTCAGGGTCGGTTCACCCCTCCACTTT; CDR3aa: CASSFRVGSPLHF; j_gene: TRBJ1-6; abundance: many; v_gene: TRBV7-2; d_gene: NA
CDR3nt: TGTGCCAGCAGCTTACTAGCGGTCACAGATACGCAGTATTTT; CDR3aa: CASSLLAVTDTQYF; j_gene: TRBJ2-3; abundance: NA; v_gene: TRBV25-1; d_gene: TRBD2
CDR3nt: TGTGCCAGTAGCCTTCACGGACAGGTGGGGCCCCAGTACTTC; CDR3aa: CASSLHGQVGPQYF; j_gene: TRBJ2-5; abundance: NA; v_gene: TRBV19; d_gene: TRBD1